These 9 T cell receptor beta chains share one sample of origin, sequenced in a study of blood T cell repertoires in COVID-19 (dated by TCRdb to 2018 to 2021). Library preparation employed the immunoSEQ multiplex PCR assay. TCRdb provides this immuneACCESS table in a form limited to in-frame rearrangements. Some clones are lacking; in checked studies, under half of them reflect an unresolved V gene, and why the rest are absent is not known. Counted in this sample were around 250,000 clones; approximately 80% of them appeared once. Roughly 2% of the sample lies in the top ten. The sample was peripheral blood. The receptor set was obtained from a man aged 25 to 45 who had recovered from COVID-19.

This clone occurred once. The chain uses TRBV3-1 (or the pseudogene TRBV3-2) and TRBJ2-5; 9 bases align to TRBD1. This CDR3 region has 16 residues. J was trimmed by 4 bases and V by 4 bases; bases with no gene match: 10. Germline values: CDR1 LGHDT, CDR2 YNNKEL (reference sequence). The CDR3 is CASSLFTGGRRETQYF. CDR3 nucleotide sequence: TGTGCCAGCAGCCTTTTTACAGGGGGCCGTAGAGAGACCCAGTACTTC.

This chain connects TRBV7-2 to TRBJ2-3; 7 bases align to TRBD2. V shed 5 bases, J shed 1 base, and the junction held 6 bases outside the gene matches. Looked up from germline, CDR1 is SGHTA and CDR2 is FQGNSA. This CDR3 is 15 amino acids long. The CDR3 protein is CASSPDRGGTDTQYF. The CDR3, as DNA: TGTGCCAGCAGCCCAGACCGGGGGGGCACAGATACGCAGTATTTT.

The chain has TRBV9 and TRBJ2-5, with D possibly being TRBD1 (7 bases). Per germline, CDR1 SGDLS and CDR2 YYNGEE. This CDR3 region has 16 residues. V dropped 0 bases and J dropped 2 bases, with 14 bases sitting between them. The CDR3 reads CASSVGAGQQQETQYF. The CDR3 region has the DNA TGTGCCAGCAGCGTAGGGGCGGGACAGCAACAAGAGACCCAGTACTTC.

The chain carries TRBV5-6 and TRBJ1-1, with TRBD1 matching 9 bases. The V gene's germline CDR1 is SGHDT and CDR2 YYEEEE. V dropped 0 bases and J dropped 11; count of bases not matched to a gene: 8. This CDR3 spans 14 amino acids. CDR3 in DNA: TGTGCCAGCAGCTTGGTGGGGCGGGACAGGGTGGCTTTCTTT. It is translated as CASSLVGRDRVAFF.

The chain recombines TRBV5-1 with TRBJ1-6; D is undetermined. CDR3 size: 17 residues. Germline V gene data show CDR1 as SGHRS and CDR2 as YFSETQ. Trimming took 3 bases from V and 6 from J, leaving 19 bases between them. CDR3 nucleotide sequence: TGCGCCAGCAGCTCAGGCGACCGGGAAGCCTTTAATTCACCCCTCCACTTT. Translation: CASSSGDREAFNSPLHF.

CDR3 bases: TGTGCCAGCAGCTTAGTCTCGGGTTCCGGGGATACGCAGTATTTT. This sequence encodes CASSLVSGSGDTQYF. The chain combines TRBV11-3 with TRBJ2-3; D is unclear. Trimming removed 1 base from V and 6 bases from J, with 14 bases in between. The V gene's germline CDR1 is SGHNT and CDR2 YENEEA. The CDR3 is 15 residues long.

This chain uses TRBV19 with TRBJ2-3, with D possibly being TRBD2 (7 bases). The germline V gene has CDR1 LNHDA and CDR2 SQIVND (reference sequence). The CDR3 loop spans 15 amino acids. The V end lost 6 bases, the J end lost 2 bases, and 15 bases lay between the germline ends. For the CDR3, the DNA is TGTGCCAGTAGGAAAGGGGGGGTAAACACAGATACGCAGTATTTT. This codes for CASRKGGVNTDTQYF.

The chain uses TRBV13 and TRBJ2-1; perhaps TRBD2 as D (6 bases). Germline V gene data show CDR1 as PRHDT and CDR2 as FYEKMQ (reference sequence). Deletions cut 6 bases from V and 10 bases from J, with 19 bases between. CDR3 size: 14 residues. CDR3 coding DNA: TGTGCCAGCAGATCGTTAGGTTTTGCGGGGGAGCAGTTCTTC. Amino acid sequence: CASRSLGFAGEQFF.

The CDR3 DNA reads as TGTGCCAGCAGCAACGACAGGTGGACAGATACGCAGTATTTT. This codes for CASSNDRWTDTQYF. The rearrangement links TRBV7-2 to TRBJ2-3, with D possibly matching TRBD1 (6 bases). Germline lookup yields CDR1 SGHTA and CDR2 FQGNSA. The CDR3 sequence is 14 residues long. Trimming shortened V by 5 bases and J by 3 bases, and 12 bases separated the two germline ends.